These T cell receptor beta chains were read from a single sample in a study of CD8 T cells in Susac syndrome. Each CDR3 protein is one row after TCRdb ran MiXCR on the immunoSEQ multiplex PCR reads. This table holds approximately 140,000 distinct CDR3 sequences, 80% found once. The sequenced material came from CD8+ T cells from PBMCs. These receptors were taken from a human donor with multiple sclerosis. The CDR3 runs from the conserved cysteine through the conserved F or W. The D gene is left open where the match is weak. The size entry is marked missing in some rows and otherwise reads once, few, many or a size class.

d_call j_call clone_size v_call cdr3_aa cdr3_nt
TRBD1 TRBJ1-1 - TRBV13 CASSATGGSSEAFF TGTGCCAGCAGTGCGACAGGGGGCTCGTCTGAAGCTTTCTTT
TRBD1 TRBJ2-5 - TRBV7-8 CASSLLEGAIQETQYF TGTGCCAGCAGCTTACTTGAGGGGGCCATCCAAGAGACCCAGTACTTC
TRBD2 TRBJ2-5 - TRBV5-6 CASSFPSSGGGETQYF TGTGCCAGCAGCTTCCCATCTAGCGGGGGGGGAGAGACCCAGTACTTC
- TRBJ2-1 - TRBV4-1 CASSQAQGIYNEQFF TGCGCCAGCAGCCAAGCTCAGGGGATCTACAATGAGCAGTTCTTC
TRBD2 TRBJ2-3 - TRBV7-9 CASSLARLAVVDTQYF TGTGCCAGCAGCTTAGCGAGACTAGCGGTTGTTGATACGCAGTATTTT
- TRBJ1-2 - TRBV12-3/TRBV12-4 CASCYLQFYGYTF TGTGCCAGCTGTTATCTCCAGTTCTATGGCTACACCTTC
- TRBJ2-7 - TRBV11-2 CASSLGSWGTYEQYF TGTGCCAGCAGCTTAGGGTCTTGGGGGACCTACGAGCAGTACTTC
- TRBJ2-3 few TRBV6-1 CASSDGGWSTDTQYF TGTGCCAGCAGTGACGGGGGTTGGAGCACAGATACGCAGTATTTT
- TRBJ1-2 - TRBV4-3 CASSQDRAGVHYGYTF TGCGCCAGCAGCCAAGATCGGGCAGGGGTACACTATGGCTACACCTTC
- TRBJ2-3 once TRBV6-1 CASSPQFGSESGDTQYF TGTGCCAGCAGTCCCCAGTTTGGCTCAGAGAGTGGGGATACGCAGTATTTT
- TRBJ1-5 few TRBV5-4 CASSSGPSTNQPQHF TGTGCCAGCAGCTCCGGTCCTTCAACTAATCAGCCCCAGCATTTT
TRBD1 TRBJ2-7 - TRBV5-5 CASSLEWTGAYEQYF TGTGCCAGCAGCTTGGAGTGGACAGGGGCCTACGAGCAGTACTTC
- TRBJ2-1 - TRBV7-6 CASSPPLNEQFF TGTGCCAGCAGCCCTCCTCTTAATGAGCAGTTCTTC
- TRBJ2-5 few TRBV7-9 CASSSPTRGHQTQYF TGTGCCAGCAGCTCCCCGACTAGGGGACATCAGACCCAGTACTTC
TRBD2 TRBJ2-7 once TRBV4-2 CASSQDFPGLAGGYEQYF TGTGCCAGCAGCCAAGATTTCCCGGGACTAGCGGGGGGCTACGAGCAGTACTTC
- TRBJ2-1 few TRBV5-4 CASSRARGMTNEQFF TGTGCCAGCAGCCGTGCCAGGGGAATGACCAATGAGCAGTTCTTC
- TRBJ2-1 - TRBV15 CATSSVEYNEQFF TGTGCCACCAGCAGTGTAGAGTACAATGAGCAGTTCTTC
- TRBJ2-1 - TRBV27 CASSLSWGGAGEQFF TGTGCCAGCAGTTTATCTTGGGGGGGGGCTGGTGAGCAGTTCTTC
- TRBJ2-7 once TRBV19 CASSISGYEQYF TGTGCCAGTAGTATTTCAGGGTACGAGCAGTACTTC
- TRBJ2-5 few TRBV5-1 CASSLTESGETQYF TGCGCCAGCAGCTTGACTGAATCGGGGGAGACCCAGTACTTC
- TRBJ2-1 - TRBV6-5 CASSYYSSGNEQFF TGTGCCAGCAGTTACTATAGTAGCGGCAATGAGCAGTTCTTC
- TRBJ2-7 - TRBV24-1 CATSKLGEQYF TGTGCCACCAGCAAGCTCGGGGAGCAGTACTTC
- TRBJ2-7 once TRBV28 CASSFRDKAYEQYF TGTGCCAGCAGTTTTAGGGACAAGGCCTACGAGCAGTACTTC
TRBD1 TRBJ1-6 - TRBV7-6 CASSTRTGPNSPLHF TGTGCCAGCAGCACAAGGACAGGGCCTAATTCACCCCTCCACTTT
- TRBJ2-3 - TRBV12-5 CASGLFPGLRIDTQYF TGTGCTAGTGGTTTGTTCCCGGGACTCAGAATAGATACGCAGTATTTT
- TRBJ1-3 - TRBV30 CAWFGPEHSGNTIYF TGTGCCTGGTTTGGGCCGGAACACTCTGGAAACACCATATATTTT
- TRBJ2-3 - TRBV7-6 CASSQTAYTDTQYF TGTGCCAGCAGCCAGACTGCCTACACAGATACGCAGTATTTT
- TRBJ2-1 - TRBV24-1 CATSDAGAYNEQFF TGTGCCACCAGTGATGCAGGGGCGTACAATGAGCAGTTCTTC
TRBD1 TRBJ1-1 - TRBV9 CASSVRTGMNTEAFF TGTGCCAGCAGCGTAAGGACAGGCATGAACACTGAAGCTTTCTTT
- TRBJ2-3 once TRBV12-3/TRBV12-4 CASSLVLGAADTQYF TGTGCCAGCAGTTTAGTTTTGGGAGCGGCAGATACGCAGTATTTT
- TRBJ2-1 few TRBV27 CASSLQAGRNNEQFF TGTGCCAGCAGTTTACAGGCAGGAAGGAACAATGAGCAGTTCTTC
- TRBJ1-2 - TRBV19 CASSAPFGASQNYGYTF TGTGCCAGTAGTGCCCCTTTCGGGGCCAGCCAAAACTATGGCTACACCTTC
TRBD2 TRBJ2-3 - TRBV12-3/TRBV12-4 CASSIAGGLTDTQYF TGTGCCAGCAGTATAGCGGGGGGGCTAACAGATACGCAGTATTTT
- TRBJ2-2 - TRBV18 CASSPWPQRTAPGGELFF TGTGCCAGCTCACCATGGCCCCAGCGGACAGCCCCCGGCGGGGAGCTGTTTTTT
TRBD2 TRBJ2-1 - TRBV27 CASSFPPQRGYYNEQFF TGTGCCAGCAGTTTCCCGCCCCAGCGGGGGTACTACAATGAGCAGTTCTTC
- TRBJ1-2 - TRBV5-6 CASSPAGGGNGYTF TGTGCCAGCAGTCCGGCGGGTGGAGGCAATGGCTACACCTTC
- TRBJ2-1 - TRBV19 CASSIDGYFPYNEQFF TGTGCCAGTAGTATAGATGGATACTTCCCCTACAATGAGCAGTTCTTC
- TRBJ1-1 once TRBV30 CAWSDVGVNTEAFF TGTGCCTGGTCAGATGTGGGGGTTAACACTGAAGCTTTCTTT
TRBD1 TRBJ2-7 - TRBV2 CASRAAGTGDYEQYF TGTGCCAGCAGGGCTGCCGGGACAGGGGACTACGAGCAGTACTTC
- TRBJ1-1 - TRBV2 CASSDFVVQTNTEAFF TGTGCCAGCAGTGATTTTGTTGTACAGACTAACACTGAAGCTTTCTTT
- TRBJ1-5 - TRBV11-2 CASSLAVGKHYSNQPQHF TGTGCCAGCAGCTTGGCAGTCGGGAAACACTATAGCAATCAGCCCCAGCATTTT
- TRBJ2-5 - TRBV6-1 CASSTRHWGSEGRRQETQYF TGTGCCAGCAGTACACGTCATTGGGGCTCCGAAGGCCGGAGACAAGAGACCCAGTACTTC
- TRBJ2-1 once TRBV14 CASSQIAGFNEQFF TGTGCCAGCAGCCAAATTGCGGGTTTCAATGAGCAGTTCTTC
- TRBJ1-1 - TRBV11-2 CASSLGSGGGEAFF TGTGCCAGCAGCTTAGGGAGTGGGGGGGGTGAAGCTTTCTTT
- TRBJ1-2 - TRBV30 CAWSPQGSYGYTF TGTGCCTGGAGCCCACAGGGAAGCTATGGCTACACCTTC
TRBD2 TRBJ2-1 - TRBV19 CASHSGSVFLEQFF TGTGCCAGCCACAGCGGGAGTGTCTTTTTGGAGCAGTTCTTC
- TRBJ1-5 - TRBV27 CASSPEKQGNQPQHF TGTGCCAGCAGTCCGGAAAAGCAGGGGAATCAGCCCCAGCATTTT
- TRBJ2-1 - TRBV12-3/TRBV12-4 CASSDGTVQQFF TGTGCCAGCAGTGATGGGACGGTGCAGCAGTTCTTC
TRBD1 TRBJ1-3 - TRBV19 CASSRTGGAGVGNTIYF TGTGCCAGTAGCAGGACAGGGGGCGCGGGTGTTGGAAACACCATATATTTT
- TRBJ2-1 - TRBV27 CASRSSESSYNEQFF TGTGCCAGCAGATCCTCGGAGAGCTCCTACAATGAGCAGTTCTTC
TRBD2 TRBJ2-5 few TRBV6-1 CASSEQAGGQETQYF TGTGCCAGCAGTGAACAAGCGGGGGGGCAAGAGACCCAGTACTTC
TRBD2 TRBJ2-1 - TRBV19 CASSMAGGGYSYNEQFF TGTGCCAGTAGTATGGCGGGCGGGGGATATTCCTACAATGAGCAGTTCTTC
- TRBJ1-2 - TRBV12-3/TRBV12-4 CASTPGTLIYGYTF TGTGCCAGCACCCCCGGGACCTTGATTTATGGCTACACCTTC